The 5 T cell receptor beta chains below come from one sample, sequenced in a study of cytomegalovirus exposure and HLA in healthy donors. This PCR relied on a set of 60 Vbeta primers and 13 Jbeta primers. Repertoires were generated with immunoSEQ multiplex PCR, while TCRdb's copy carries only in-frame clones and drops some. The sample gives about 120,000 clones, 80% to 85% of which show up once; 3.9% is in the top ten. The sequenced sample consisted of PBMCs. The receptors derive from a woman between 25 and 40 years old in good health and CMV-seronegative.

This clone came up once. The rearrangement links TRBV7-9 to TRBJ2-5; 9 positions match TRBD2. CDR3 length: 19 amino acids. Germline V gene data show CDR1 as SEHNR and CDR2 as FQNEAQ (reference sequence). V dropped 2 bases and J dropped 0; count of bases not matched to a gene: 13. The CDR3: CASSLLRFGAGGHQETQYF. Written as DNA, the CDR3 is TGTGCCAGCAGCTTATTGAGGTTCGGAGCGGGAGGCCACCAAGAGACCCAGTACTTC.

Notes on this clone: A read error may produce the germline difference seen at one junction end. This chain connects TRBV7-9 to TRBJ2-1; 8 bases fit TRBD2. The CDR3 runs to 16 residues. CDR1 and CDR2 from the germline V gene are SEHNR and FQNEAQ (reference sequence). CDR3 DNA sequence: TGTTCCAGCAGCTCCGCCCCCAGCGGGAGTTACTATGAGCAGTTCTTC. This encodes CSSSSAPSGSYYEQFF.

This chain joins TRBV7-2 and TRBJ2-7, with 7 bases fitting TRBD2. Germline assignment: CDR1 SGHTA and CDR2 FQGNSA. With 3 bases clipped from V and 2 bases from J, the junction kept 4 bases outside the gene matches. The CDR3 spans 14 residues. CDR3 sequence (DNA): TGTGCCAGCAGCTTCCAGCTAGCGGCCTACGAGCAGTACTTC. Translating gives CASSFQLAAYEQYF.

J is TRBJ2-7 and V is TRBV6-1; TRBD2 aligns across 12 bases. In germline, CDR1 is MNHNS, CDR2 SASEGT. The CDR3 is made up of 15 amino acids. Germline trimming cut 1 base from V and 2 bases from J; bases unmatched to any gene: 0. DNA for the CDR3: TGTGCCAGCAGTGAAGGGACTAGCGGGACCTACGAGCAGTACTTC. Protein product: CASSEGTSGTYEQYF.

The V and J genes are TRBV27 and TRBJ2-3; 11 bases are shared with TRBD2. Germline assignment: CDR1 MNHEY and CDR2 SMNVEV (reference sequence). This CDR3 comprises 16 residues. V shed 8 bases and J 4 bases; nucleotides not matched to a gene: 11. The CDR3 coding sequence is TGTGCCAGCCATGTTACTAGCGGGAGTCAGTCAGATACGCAGTATTTT. It encodes CASHVTSGSQSDTQYF.